Shown below are 8 T cell receptor beta chains from a single sample sequenced in a study of blood T cell repertoires in COVID-19. Using immunoSEQ multiplex PCR, the repertoire was profiled, and TCRdb retains in-frame clones only, with some absent. The table lists approximately 150,000 clones, approximately 88% of them singletons. The sequencing input was peripheral blood. Receptor source: a woman in her forties or fifties with acute or convalescent COVID-19.

The gene calls are TRBV11-3 and TRBJ2-4; tentatively, D is TRBD2 (5 bases). V lost 1 base to trimming and J lost 6 bases, with 13 bases between them. Germline V gene data show CDR1 as SGHNT and CDR2 as YENEEA. The CDR3 sequence is 15 residues long. CDR3 DNA sequence: TGTGCCAGCAGCTTAGGGGCCCCGGAGGCAAACATTCAGTACTTC. Protein sequence: CASSLGAPEANIQYF. Full variable domain (outside the CDR3, taken from reference TRBV11-3 and TRBJ2-4): EAGVVQSPRYKIIEKKQPVAFWCNPISGHNTLYWYLQNLGQGPELLIRYENEEAVDDSQLPKDRFSAERLKGVDSTLKIQPAELGDSAVYLCASSLGAPEANIQYFGAGTRLSVL.

The rearrangement joins TRBV7-9 to TRBJ2-5; 10 positions match TRBD1. V was pared by 3 bases and J by 7 bases, with 8 bases of the junction left unmatched. Germline CDR1 reads SEHNR; CDR2 reads FQNEAQ (reference sequence). The CDR3 spans 15 residues. The CDR3 DNA reads as TGTGCCAGCAGCTTTCCGGGACAGGGGACGGGGACCCAGTACTTC. It yields the protein CASSFPGQGTGTQYF.

This clone was found once. J is TRBJ2-2 and V is TRBV5-1, with TRBD1 matching 7 bases. This CDR3 spans 16 amino acids. Germline trimming cut 2 bases from V and 0 bases from J; bases unmatched to any gene: 4. Germline-derived CDR1 and CDR2 are SGHRS and YFSETQ. The CDR3 reads CASSLQTGSNTGELFF. CDR3 DNA: TGCGCCAGCAGCTTACAGACAGGGTCGAACACCGGGGAGCTGTTTTTT.

The chain joins TRBV15 to TRBJ2-3; 7 nucleotides agree with TRBD1. This CDR3 is built from 16 residues. The V gene end was trimmed by 3 bases and the J gene end by 3 bases; junction bases not matched to a gene: 9. Germline-derived CDR1 and CDR2 are LNHNV and YYDKDF (reference sequence). As DNA, the CDR3 is TGTGCCACCAGCAGTACTTGGGACAGCGGAACAGATACGCAGTATTTT. Its protein is CATSSTWDSGTDTQYF.

This chain connects TRBV7-6 to TRBJ2-5; D perhaps matches TRBD2 (6 bases). Germline V gene data show CDR1 as SGHVS and CDR2 as FNYEAQ. Trimming took off 5 bases at V and 1 base at J, with 11 bases between the two ends. CDR3 length equals 14 residues. Here the CDR3 DNA reads TGTGCCAGCAGCCACCGGGGGACCCAAGAGACCCAGTACTTC. Translation gives CASSHRGTQETQYF.

This chain links TRBV4-2 with TRBJ2-3, with 8 bases fitting TRBD2. This CDR3 spans 16 amino acids. Trimming at V came to 2 bases and at J to 0 bases, leaving 4 bases not matched to a gene. CDR1 is LGHNA and CDR2 is YNFKEQ in the germline V gene. The CDR3 loop is CASSQPGGESTDTQYF. CDR3 nucleotide sequence: TGTGCCAGCAGCCAACCCGGGGGGGAGAGCACAGATACGCAGTATTTT.

The J gene is TRBJ2-5, the V gene TRBV3-1 (or the pseudogene TRBV3-2); TRBD1 matches at 9 bases. V shed 2 bases and J 6 bases; nucleotides not matched to a gene: 7. CDR3 size: 15 residues. Germline V lookup: CDR1 LGHDT, CDR2 YNNKEL (reference sequence). The CDR3 is CASSQPGQGMKTQYF. The CDR3 bases are TGTGCCAGCAGCCAACCGGGACAGGGTATGAAGACCCAGTACTTC.

This chain uses TRBV21-1 with TRBJ1-2; the table's D gene call, TRBD1, was not cross checked with the DNA. TRBV21-1 is listed as a pseudogene. This CDR3 comprises 13 residues. The CDR3 is CASSTRGRGGYTF. CDR3 in DNA: TGTGCCAGCAGCACCAGGGGGCGCGGTGGCTACACCTTC.